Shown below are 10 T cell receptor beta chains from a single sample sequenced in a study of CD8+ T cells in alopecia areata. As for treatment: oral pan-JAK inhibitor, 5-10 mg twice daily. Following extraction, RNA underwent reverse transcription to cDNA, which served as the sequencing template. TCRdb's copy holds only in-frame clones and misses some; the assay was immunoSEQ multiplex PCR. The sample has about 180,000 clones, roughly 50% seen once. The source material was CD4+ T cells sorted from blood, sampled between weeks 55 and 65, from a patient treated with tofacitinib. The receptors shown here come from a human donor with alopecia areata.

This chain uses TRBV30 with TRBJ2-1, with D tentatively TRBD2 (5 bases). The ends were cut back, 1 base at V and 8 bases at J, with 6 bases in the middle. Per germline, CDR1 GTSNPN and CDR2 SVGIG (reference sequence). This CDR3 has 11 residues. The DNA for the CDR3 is TGTGCCTGGAGTGGAGGGTATGAGCAGTTCTTC. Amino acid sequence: CAWSGGYEQFF.

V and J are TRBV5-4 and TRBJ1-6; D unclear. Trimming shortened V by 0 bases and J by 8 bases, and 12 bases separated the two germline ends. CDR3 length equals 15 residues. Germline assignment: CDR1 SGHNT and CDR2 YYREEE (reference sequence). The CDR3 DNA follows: TGTGCCAGCAGCTTGGGATCGCCAAGGGATTCACCCCTCCACTTT. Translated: CASSLGSPRDSPLHF. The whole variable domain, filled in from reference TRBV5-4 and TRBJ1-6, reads ETGVTQSPTHLIKTRGQQVTLRCSSQSGHNTVSWYQQALGQGPQFIFQYYREEENGRGNFPPRFSGLQFPNYSSELNVNALELDDSALYLCASSLGSPRDSPLHFGNGTRLTVT.

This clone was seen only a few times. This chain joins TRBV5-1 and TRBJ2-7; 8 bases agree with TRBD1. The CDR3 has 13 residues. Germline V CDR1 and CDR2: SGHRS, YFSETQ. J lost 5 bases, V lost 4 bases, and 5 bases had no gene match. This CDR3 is CASSRQGRNEQYF. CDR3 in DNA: TGCGCCAGCAGCCGACAGGGGCGCAACGAGCAGTACTTC.

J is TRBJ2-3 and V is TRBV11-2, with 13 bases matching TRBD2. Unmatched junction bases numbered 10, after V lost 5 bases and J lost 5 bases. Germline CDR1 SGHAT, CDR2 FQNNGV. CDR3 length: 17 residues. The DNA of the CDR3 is TGTGCCAGCAGCCCATGGACTAGCGGGGGCTCGGTAGATACGCAGTATTTT. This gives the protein CASSPWTSGGSVDTQYF.

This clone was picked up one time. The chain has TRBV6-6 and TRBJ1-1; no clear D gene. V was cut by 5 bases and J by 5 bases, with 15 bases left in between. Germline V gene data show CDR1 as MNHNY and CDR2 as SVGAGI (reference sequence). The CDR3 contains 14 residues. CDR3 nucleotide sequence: TGTGCCAGCAGTCCGGGCATTATTGATACTGAAGCTTTCTTT. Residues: CASSPGIIDTEAFF.

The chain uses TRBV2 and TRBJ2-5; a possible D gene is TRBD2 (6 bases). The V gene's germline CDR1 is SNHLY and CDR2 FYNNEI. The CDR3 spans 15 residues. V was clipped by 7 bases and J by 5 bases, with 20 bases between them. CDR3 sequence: CASTAGITRGETQYF. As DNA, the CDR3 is TGTGCCAGCACCGCCGGGATCACACGGGGGGAGACCCAGTACTTC.

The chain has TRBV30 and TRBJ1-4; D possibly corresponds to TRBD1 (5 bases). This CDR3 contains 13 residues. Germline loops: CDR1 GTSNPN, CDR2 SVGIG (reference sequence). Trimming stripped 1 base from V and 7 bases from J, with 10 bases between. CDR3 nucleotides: TGTGCCTGGAGTGAACCGGGACTTGAAAAACTGTTTTTT. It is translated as CAWSEPGLEKLFF.

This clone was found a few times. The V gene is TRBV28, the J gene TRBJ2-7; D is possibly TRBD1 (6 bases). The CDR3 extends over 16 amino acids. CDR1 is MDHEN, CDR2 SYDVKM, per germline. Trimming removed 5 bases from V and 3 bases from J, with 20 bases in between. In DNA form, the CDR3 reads TGTGCCAGCAGTGGCACCCGGGACAACACCTTCTACGAGCAGTACTTC. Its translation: CASSGTRDNTFYEQYF. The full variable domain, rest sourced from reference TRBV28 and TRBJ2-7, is DVKVTQSSRYLVKRTGEKVFLECVQDMDHENMFWYRQDPGLGLRLIYFSYDVKMKEKGDIPEGYSVSREKKERFSLILESASTNQTSMYLCASSGTRDNTFYEQYFGPGTRLTVT.

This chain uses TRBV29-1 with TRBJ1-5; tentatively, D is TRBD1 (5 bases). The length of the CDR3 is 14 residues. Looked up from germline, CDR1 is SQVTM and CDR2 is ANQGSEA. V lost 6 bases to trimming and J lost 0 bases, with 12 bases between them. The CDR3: CSVDKGDSNQPQHF. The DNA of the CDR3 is TGCAGCGTAGATAAAGGGGATAGCAATCAGCCCCAGCATTTT.

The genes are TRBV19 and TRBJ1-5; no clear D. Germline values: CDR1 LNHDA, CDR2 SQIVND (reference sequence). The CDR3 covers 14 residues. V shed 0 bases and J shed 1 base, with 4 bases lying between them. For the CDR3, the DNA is TGTGCCAGTAGTATAGAGGGAAGCAATCAGCCCCAGCATTTT. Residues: CASSIEGSNQPQHF.